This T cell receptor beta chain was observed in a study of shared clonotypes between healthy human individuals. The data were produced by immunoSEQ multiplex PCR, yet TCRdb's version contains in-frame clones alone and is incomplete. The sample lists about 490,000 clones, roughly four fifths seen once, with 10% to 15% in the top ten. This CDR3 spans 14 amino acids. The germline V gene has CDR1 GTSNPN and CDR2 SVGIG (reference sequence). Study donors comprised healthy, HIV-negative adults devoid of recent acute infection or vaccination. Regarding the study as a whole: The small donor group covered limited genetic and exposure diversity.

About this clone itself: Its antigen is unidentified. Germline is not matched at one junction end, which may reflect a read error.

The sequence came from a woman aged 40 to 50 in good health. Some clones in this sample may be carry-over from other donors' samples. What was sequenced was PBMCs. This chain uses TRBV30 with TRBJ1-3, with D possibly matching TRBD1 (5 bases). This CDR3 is CARRQKSSGNTIYF. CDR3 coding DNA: TGTGCCCGGAGACAGAAGAGCTCTGGAAACACCATATATTTT.